The 7 T cell receptor beta chains given below trace back to one sample, sequenced in a study of CD8 T cells in ankylosing spondylitis. MiXCR, run by TCRdb on the 5' RACE reads, gives a single entry per CDR3 protein. Of more than 250,000 distinct CDR3 sequences in the sample, 11% are singletons; the top ten hold about 10%. Sequencing used blood, either unsorted or a sorted T cell fraction (not recorded which). The receptors stem from a female donor with ankylosing spondylitis or in good health (not recorded which).

This clonotype was detected once. The chain has TRBV5-5 and TRBJ1-2, with D hard to call. CDR1 and CDR2 (germline): SGHKS, YYEKEE (reference sequence). The CDR3 loop spans 12 amino acids. Trimming removed 4 bases at V and 8 bases at J, with 12 bases between. The CDR3 sequence: CASSADLDGYTF. CDR3 coding DNA: TGTGCCAGCAGCGCTGACCTTGACGGCTACACCTTC. Complete variable domain (other parts from reference TRBV5-5 and TRBJ1-2): DAGVTQSPTHLIKTRGQQVTLRCSPISGHKSVSWYQQVLGQGPQFIFQYYEKEERGRGNFPDRFSARQFPNYSSELNVNALLLGDSALYLCASSADLDGYTFGSGTRLTVV.

This chain joins TRBV15 and TRBJ2-1; maybe TRBD2 (6 bases). This CDR3 is built from 15 residues. V was shortened by 3 bases and J by 4 bases, with 13 bases between the two germline ends. From germline, CDR1 is LNHNV and CDR2 YYDKDF (reference sequence). In DNA form, the CDR3 reads TGTGCCACCAGCAGCGGGCGCGGGGAGTACAATGAGCAGTTCTTC. Residues: CATSSGRGEYNEQFF.

This clonotype was picked up many times. The chain employs TRBV6-1 and TRBJ1-3; D is undetermined. The CDR3 is made up of 15 amino acids. Germline lookup yields CDR1 MNHNS and CDR2 SASEGT. Trimming took off 6 bases at V and 3 bases at J, with 15 bases between the two ends. Here the CDR3 reads CASSTAMGVGNTIYF. The CDR3 DNA sequence: TGTGCCAGCAGCACCGCGATGGGCGTTGGAAACACCATATATTTT.

This clonotype has ten or more counts. Here the CDR3 DNA reads TGTGCCAGCAGTTTGGGAATCGGCAATCAGCCCCAGCATTTT. The encoded protein is CASSLGIGNQPQHF. This rearrangement joins TRBV28 to TRBJ1-5, with D hard to call. The CDR3 is made up of 14 amino acids. Germline loops: CDR1 MDHEN, CDR2 SYDVKM. V shed 3 bases and J shed 2 bases, with 8 bases lying between them. Looking up the rest from reference TRBV28 and TRBJ1-5 gives the full variable domain: DVKVTQSSRYLVKRTGEKVFLECVQDMDHENMFWYRQDPGLGLRLIYFSYDVKMKEKGDIPEGYSVSREKKERFSLILESASTNQTSMYLCASSLGIGNQPQHFGDGTRLSIL.

This clonotype has a handful of counts. This chain connects TRBV6-5 to TRBJ2-2, with D possibly TRBD1 on 5 matching bases. The germline V gene has CDR1 MNHEY and CDR2 SVGAGI. Trimming took 3 bases from V and 5 from J, leaving 19 bases between them. This CDR3 has 17 amino acids. CDR3 region: CASSYPRDNPRTGELFF. The CDR3, as DNA: TGTGCCAGCAGTTATCCCAGGGATAACCCCCGGACCGGGGAGCTGTTTTTT.

The CDR3 DNA sequence: TGCGCCAGCAGCTCAGGGACAGGGGCGGACAATGAGCAGTTCTTC. It specifies CASSSGTGADNEQFF. The chain links TRBV5-1 to TRBJ2-1, with 10 bases fitting TRBD1. The junction had 5 bases not matched to a gene; V was cut back by 3 bases and J by 5 bases. The CDR3 is 15 residues long. In germline, CDR1 is SGHRS, CDR2 YFSETQ.

The J gene is TRBJ1-2, the V gene TRBV19, with unresolved D. V was shortened by 4 bases and J by 0 bases, with 15 bases between the two germline ends. The CDR3 consists of 16 residues. Germline loops: CDR1 LNHDA, CDR2 SQIVND (reference sequence). The DNA of the CDR3 is TGTGCCAGTAGTACCCTGACAAGACCTACTAACTATGGCTACACCTTC. The encoded protein is CASSTLTRPTNYGYTF.